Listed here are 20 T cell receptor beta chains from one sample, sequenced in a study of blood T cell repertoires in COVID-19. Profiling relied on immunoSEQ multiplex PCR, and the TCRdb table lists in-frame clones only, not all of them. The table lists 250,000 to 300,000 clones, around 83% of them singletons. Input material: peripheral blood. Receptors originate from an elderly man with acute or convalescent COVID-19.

The CDR3 is CASSLGQPIWPQHF. DNA of the CDR3: TGTGCCAGTAGTCTGGGACAGCCTATTTGGCCCCAGCATTTT. The gene calls are TRBV19 and TRBJ1-5; 7 bases map to TRBD1. The V and J ends lost 5 bases and 9 bases, in that order; junction bases with no gene match: 10. Germline V gene data show CDR1 as LNHDA and CDR2 as SQIVND (reference sequence). This CDR3 has 14 amino acids. The full variable domain, completed using reference TRBV19 and TRBJ1-5, is DGGITQSPKYLFRKEGQNVTLSCEQNLNHDAMYWYRQDPGQGLRLIYYSQIVNDFQKGDIAEGYSVSREKKESFPLTVTSAQKNPTAFYLCASSLGQPIWPQHFGDGTRLSIL.

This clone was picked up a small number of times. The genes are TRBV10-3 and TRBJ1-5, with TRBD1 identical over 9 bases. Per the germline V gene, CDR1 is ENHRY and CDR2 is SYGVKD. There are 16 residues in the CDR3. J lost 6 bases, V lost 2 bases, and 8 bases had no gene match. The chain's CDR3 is CAISEGTGLGVQPQHF. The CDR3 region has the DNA TGTGCCATCAGTGAGGGGACAGGGCTAGGAGTTCAGCCCCAGCATTTT.

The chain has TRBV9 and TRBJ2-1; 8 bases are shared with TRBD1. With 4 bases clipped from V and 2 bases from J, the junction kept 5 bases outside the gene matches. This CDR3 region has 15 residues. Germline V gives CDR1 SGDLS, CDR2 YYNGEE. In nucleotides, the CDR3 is TGTGCCAGCAGCCCAGACAGGGGAACCTACAATGAGCAGTTCTTC. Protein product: CASSPDRGTYNEQFF.

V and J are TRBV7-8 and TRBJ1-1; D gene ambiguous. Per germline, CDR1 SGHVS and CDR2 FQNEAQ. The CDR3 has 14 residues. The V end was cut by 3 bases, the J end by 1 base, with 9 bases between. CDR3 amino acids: CASSLKEANTEAFF. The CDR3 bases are TGTGCCAGCAGCTTGAAAGAGGCGAACACTGAAGCTTTCTTT.

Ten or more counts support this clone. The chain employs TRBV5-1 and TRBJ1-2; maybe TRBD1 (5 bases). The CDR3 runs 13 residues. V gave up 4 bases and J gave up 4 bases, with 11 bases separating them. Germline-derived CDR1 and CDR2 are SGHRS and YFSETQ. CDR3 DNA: TGCGCCAGCAGCATCCAGGGAATCTATGGCTACACCTTC. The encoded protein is CASSIQGIYGYTF. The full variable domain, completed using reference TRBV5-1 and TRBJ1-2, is KAGVTQTPRYLIKTRGQQVTLSCSPISGHRSVSWYQQTPGQGLQFLFEYFSETQRNKGNFPGRFSGRQFSNSRSEMNVSTLELGDSALYLCASSIQGIYGYTFGSGTRLTVV.

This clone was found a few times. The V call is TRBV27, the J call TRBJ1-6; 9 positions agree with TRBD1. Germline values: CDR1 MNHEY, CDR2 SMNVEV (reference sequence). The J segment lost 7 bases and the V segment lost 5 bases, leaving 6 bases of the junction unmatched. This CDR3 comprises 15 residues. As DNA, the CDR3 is TGTGCCAGCAGTCTAGGGACAGGGCGCAATTCACCCCTCCACTTT. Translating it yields CASSLGTGRNSPLHF.

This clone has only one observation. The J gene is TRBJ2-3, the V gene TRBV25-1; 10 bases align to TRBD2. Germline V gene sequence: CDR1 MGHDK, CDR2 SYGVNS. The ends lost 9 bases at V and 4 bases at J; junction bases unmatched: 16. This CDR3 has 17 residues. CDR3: CARTGKASGRTPDTQYF. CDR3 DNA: TGTGCCAGGACAGGCAAAGCTAGCGGGAGAACGCCAGATACGCAGTATTTT.

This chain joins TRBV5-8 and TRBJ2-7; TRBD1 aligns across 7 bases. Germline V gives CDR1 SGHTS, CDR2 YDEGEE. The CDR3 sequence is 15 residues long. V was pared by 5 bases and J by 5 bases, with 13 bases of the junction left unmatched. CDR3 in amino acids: CASRYLRDSLHEQYF. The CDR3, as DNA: TGTGCCAGCAGATACTTACGGGACAGTCTCCACGAGCAGTACTTC.

The CDR3 is CASSNALGTGHNSPLHF. As DNA, the CDR3 is TGTGCCAGCAGTAATGCTTTAGGGACAGGGCATAATTCACCCCTCCACTTT. V usage is TRBV27 and J usage is TRBJ1-6; 9 bases map to TRBD1. CDR1 is MNHEY and CDR2 is SMNVEV in the germline V gene (reference sequence). Losses at the gene ends were 5 bases for V and 5 bases for J; bases not matched to a gene: 10. The CDR3 covers 17 residues.

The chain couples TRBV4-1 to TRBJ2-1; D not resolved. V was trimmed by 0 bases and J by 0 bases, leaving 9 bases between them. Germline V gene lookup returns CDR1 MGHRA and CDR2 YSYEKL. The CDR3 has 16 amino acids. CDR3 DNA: TGCGCCAGCAGCCAAGAAGTGGCCTTCTCCTACAATGAGCAGTTCTTC. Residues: CASSQEVAFSYNEQFF.

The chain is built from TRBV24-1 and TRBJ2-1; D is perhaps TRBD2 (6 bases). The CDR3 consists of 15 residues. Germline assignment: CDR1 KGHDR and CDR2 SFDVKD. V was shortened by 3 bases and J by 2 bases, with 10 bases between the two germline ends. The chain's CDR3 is CATSDVSGAYNEQFF. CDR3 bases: TGTGCCACCAGTGATGTTAGCGGAGCCTACAATGAGCAGTTCTTC.

CDR3 sequence reads: CASSRRANGANVLTF. DNA of the CDR3: TGTGCCAGTAGTCGGCGGGCGAACGGGGCCAACGTCCTGACTTTC. The rearrangement joins TRBV19 to TRBJ2-6; a weak D match, TRBD2 (5 bases). CDR1 and CDR2 from the germline V gene are LNHDA and SQIVND (reference sequence). V was trimmed by 5 bases and J by 4 bases, leaving 12 bases between them. The CDR3 length is 15 residues.

The CDR3 spells CASSLSAGDSYEQYF. CDR3 nucleotide sequence: TGTGCCAGTAGTCTGTCGGCGGGAGACTCCTACGAGCAGTACTTC. The rearrangement uses TRBV19 and TRBJ2-7, with TRBD2 matching over 7 bases. Unmatched junction bases numbered 7, after V lost 5 bases and J lost 0 bases. Germline lookup yields CDR1 LNHDA and CDR2 SQIVND (reference sequence). CDR3 length equals 15 residues.

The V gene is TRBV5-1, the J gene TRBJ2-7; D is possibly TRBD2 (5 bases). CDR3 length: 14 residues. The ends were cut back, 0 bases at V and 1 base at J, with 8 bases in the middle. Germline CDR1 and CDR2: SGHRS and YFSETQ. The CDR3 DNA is TGCGCCAGCAGCTTGGGACTACAATCCTACGAGCAGTACTTC. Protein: CASSLGLQSYEQYF.

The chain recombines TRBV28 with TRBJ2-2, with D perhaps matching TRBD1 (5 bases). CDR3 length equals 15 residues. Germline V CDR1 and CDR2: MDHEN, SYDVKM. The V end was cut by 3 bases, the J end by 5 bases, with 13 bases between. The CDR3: CASSLPQGRTGELFF. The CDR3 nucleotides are TGTGCCAGCAGTTTGCCCCAGGGAAGGACCGGGGAGCTGTTTTTT.

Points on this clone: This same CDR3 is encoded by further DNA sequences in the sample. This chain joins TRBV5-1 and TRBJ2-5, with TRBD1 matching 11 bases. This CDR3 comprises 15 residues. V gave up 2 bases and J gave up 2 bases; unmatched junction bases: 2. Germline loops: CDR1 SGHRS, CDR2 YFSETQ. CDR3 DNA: TGCGCCAGCAGCTTCGGGACAGGGGGACAAGAGACCCAGTACTTC. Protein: CASSFGTGGQETQYF.

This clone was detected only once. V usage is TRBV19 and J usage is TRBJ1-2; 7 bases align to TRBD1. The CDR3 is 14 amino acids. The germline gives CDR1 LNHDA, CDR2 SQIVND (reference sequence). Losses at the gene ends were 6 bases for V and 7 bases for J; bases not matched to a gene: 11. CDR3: CASSPQGSRVGYTF. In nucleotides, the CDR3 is TGTGCCAGTAGCCCACAGGGGAGTCGGGTTGGCTACACCTTC.

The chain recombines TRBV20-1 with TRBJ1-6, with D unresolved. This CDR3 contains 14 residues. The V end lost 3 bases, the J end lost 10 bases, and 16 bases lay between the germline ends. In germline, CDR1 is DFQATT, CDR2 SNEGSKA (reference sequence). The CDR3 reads CSASTGKVYSPLHF. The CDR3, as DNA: TGCAGTGCTAGTACGGGGAAAGTGTACTCACCCCTCCACTTT.

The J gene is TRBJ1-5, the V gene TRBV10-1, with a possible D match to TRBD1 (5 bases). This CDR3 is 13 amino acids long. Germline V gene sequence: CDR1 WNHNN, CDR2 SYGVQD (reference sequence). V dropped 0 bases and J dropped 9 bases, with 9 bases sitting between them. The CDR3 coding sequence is TGCGCCAGCAGTGAGTCCAGGGTGTCGCCCCAGCATTTT. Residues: CASSESRVSPQHF.

CDR3 protein: CASSPGTSGSKTQYF. DNA for the CDR3: TGCGCCAGCAGTCCCGGGACTAGCGGGAGTAAGACCCAGTACTTC. The chain carries TRBV5-1 and TRBJ2-5; 14 bases are a match to TRBD2. This CDR3 is 15 amino acids long. CDR1 is SGHRS, CDR2 YFSETQ, per germline. J was trimmed by 6 bases and V by 5 bases; bases with no gene match: 6.